The clone carrying this T cell receptor beta chain was picked up a small number of times. Its antigen is unidentified. The data originate from a study of T cell repertoires in cytomegalovirus infection. Broader study findings: Cumulative public TCR beta family frequency identified CMV carriers with the relevant HLA.

TCRdb processed the reads anew with MiXCR; each CDR3 protein has one entry. The table includes about 480,000 distinct CDR3 sequences, about 33% detected once. CDR1 is SGHTA and CDR2 is FQGNSA in the germline V gene. The CDR3 has 19 residues. Trimming stripped 5 bases from V and 0 bases from J, with 25 bases between. The clonotype was recovered from a human donor in good health (CMV status not recorded). Some clones in this sample may be carry-over from other donors' samples. The chain couples TRBV7-2 to TRBJ1-2; no reliable D call. Here the sequenced sample was cultured PBMCs, taken from culture after CMV antigen stimulation. CDR3 residues: CASSTMPGKPYTSNYGYTF. DNA of the CDR3: TGTGCCAGCAGCACCATGCCCGGTAAACCCTACACGTCTAACTATGGCTACACCTTC.